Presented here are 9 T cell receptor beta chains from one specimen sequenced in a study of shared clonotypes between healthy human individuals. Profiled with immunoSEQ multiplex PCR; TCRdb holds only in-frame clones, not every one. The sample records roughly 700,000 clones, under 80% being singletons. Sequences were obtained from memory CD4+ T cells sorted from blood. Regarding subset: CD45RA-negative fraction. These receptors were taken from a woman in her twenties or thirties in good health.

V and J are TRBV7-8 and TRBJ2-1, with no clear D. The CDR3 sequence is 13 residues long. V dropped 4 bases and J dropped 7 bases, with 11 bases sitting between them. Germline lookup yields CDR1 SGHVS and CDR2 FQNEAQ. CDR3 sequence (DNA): TGTGCCAGCAGCTACTCAAACGGGAATGAGCAGTTCTTC. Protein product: CASSYSNGNEQFF.

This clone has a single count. The CDR3 sequence: CASRNTGGSNYGYTF. For the CDR3, the DNA is TGTGCCAGCAGGAATACAGGGGGCTCTAACTATGGCTACACCTTC. The V call is TRBV7-2, the J call TRBJ1-2, with 9 nucleotides matching TRBD1. The CDR3 loop spans 15 amino acids. Germline assignment: CDR1 SGHTA and CDR2 FQGNSA. With V trimmed by 6 bases and J by 0 bases, 5 bases remained unmatched.

The CDR3 DNA is TGCGCCAGCAGCCGACAGCGGGATCCCCAAGAGACCCAGTACTTC. Its translation: CASSRQRDPQETQYF. This rearrangement joins TRBV5-1 to TRBJ2-5; 7 bases map to TRBD2. CDR3 size: 15 residues. CDR1 and CDR2 (germline): SGHRS, YFSETQ. Trimming took 4 bases from V and 1 from J; bases not matched to a gene: 7. Together with reference TRBV5-1 and TRBJ2-5, the CDR3 gives the full variable domain: KAGVTQTPRYLIKTRGQQVTLSCSPISGHRSVSWYQQTPGQGLQFLFEYFSETQRNKGNFPGRFSGRQFSNSRSEMNVSTLELGDSALYLCASSRQRDPQETQYFGPGTRLLVL.

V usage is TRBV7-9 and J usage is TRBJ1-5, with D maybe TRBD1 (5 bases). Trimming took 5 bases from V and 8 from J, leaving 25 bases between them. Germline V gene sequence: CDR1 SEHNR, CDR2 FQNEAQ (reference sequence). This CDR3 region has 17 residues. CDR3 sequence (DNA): TGTGCCAGCAGCCCCCCAGGCGGGGACGGAGCTTTGAAGCCCCAGCATTTT. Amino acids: CASSPPGGDGALKPQHF. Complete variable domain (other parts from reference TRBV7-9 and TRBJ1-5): DTGVSQNPRHKITKRGQNVTFRCDPISEHNRLYWYRQTLGQGPEFLTYFQNEAQLEKSRLLSDRFSAERPKGSFSTLEIQRTEQGDSAMYLCASSPPGGDGALKPQHFGDGTRLSIL.

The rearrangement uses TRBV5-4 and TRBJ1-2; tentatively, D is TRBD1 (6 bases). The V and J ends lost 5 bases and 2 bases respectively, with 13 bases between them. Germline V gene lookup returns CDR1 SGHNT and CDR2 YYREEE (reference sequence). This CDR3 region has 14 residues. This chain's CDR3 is CASREGQLNYGYTF. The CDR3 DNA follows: TGTGCCAGCAGGGAGGGACAACTGAACTATGGCTACACCTTC.

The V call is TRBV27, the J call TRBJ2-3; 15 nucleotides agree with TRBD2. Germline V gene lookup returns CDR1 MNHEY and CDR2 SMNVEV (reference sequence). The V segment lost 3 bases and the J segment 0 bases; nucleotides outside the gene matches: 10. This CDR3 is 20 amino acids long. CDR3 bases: TGTGCCAGCAGTTTCGGGGGACTAGCGGGAGGCCTGATTAGCACAGATACGCAGTATTTT. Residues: CASSFGGLAGGLISTDTQYF.

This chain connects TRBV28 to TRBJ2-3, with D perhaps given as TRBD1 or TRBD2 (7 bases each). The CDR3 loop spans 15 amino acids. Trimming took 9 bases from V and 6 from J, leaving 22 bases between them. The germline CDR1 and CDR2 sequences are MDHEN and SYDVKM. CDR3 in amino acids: CASFKAGQPWDTQYF. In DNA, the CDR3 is TGTGCCAGTTTCAAAGCGGGACAGCCCTGGGATACGCAGTATTTT. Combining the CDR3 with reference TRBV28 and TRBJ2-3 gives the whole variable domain DVKVTQSSRYLVKRTGEKVFLECVQDMDHENMFWYRQDPGLGLRLIYFSYDVKMKEKGDIPEGYSVSREKKERFSLILESASTNQTSMYLCASFKAGQPWDTQYFGPGTRLTVL.

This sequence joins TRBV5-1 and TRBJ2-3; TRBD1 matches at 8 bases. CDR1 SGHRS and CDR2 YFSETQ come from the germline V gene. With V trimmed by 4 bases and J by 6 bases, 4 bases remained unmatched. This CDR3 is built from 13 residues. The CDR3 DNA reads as TGCGCCAGCAGCGATCAGGGGGCGGATACGCAGTATTTT. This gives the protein CASSDQGADTQYF.

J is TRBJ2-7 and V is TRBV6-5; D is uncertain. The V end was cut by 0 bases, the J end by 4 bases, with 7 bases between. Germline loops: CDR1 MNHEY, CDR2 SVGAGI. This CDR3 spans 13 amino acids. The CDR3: CASSYSARYEQYF. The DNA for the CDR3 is TGTGCCAGCAGTTACTCGGCACGGTACGAGCAGTACTTC.